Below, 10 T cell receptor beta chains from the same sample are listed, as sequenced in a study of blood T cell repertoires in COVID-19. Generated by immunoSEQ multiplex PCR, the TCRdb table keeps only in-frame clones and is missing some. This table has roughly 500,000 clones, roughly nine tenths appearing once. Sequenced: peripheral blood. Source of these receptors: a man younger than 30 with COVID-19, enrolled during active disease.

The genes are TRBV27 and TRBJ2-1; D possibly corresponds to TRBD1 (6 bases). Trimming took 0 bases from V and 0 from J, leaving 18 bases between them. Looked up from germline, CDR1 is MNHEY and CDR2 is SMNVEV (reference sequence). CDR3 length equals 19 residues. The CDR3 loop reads CASSLSGTSVGSSYNEQFF. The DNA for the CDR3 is TGTGCCAGCAGTTTATCTGGGACATCCGTTGGGAGCTCCTACAATGAGCAGTTCTTC.

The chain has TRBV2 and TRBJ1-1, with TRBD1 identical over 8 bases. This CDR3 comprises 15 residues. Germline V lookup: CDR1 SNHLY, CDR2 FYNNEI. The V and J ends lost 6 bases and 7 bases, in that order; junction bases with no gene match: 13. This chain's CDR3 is CASRPEGGQGYEAFF. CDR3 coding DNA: TGTGCCAGCAGACCCGAGGGCGGACAGGGCTATGAAGCTTTCTTT. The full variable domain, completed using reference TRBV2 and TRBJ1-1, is EPEVTQTPSHQVTQMGQEVILRCVPISNHLYFYWYRQILGQKVEFLVSFYNNEISEKSEIFDDQFSVERPDGSNFTLKIRSTKLEDSAMYFCASRPEGGQGYEAFFGQGTRLTVV.

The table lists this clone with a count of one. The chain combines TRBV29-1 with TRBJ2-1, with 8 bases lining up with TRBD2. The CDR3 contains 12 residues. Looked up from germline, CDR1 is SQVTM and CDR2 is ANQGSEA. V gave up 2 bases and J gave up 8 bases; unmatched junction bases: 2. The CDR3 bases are TGCAGCGTTGAACGGGGGGGCTATGAGCAGTTCTTC. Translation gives CSVERGGYEQFF.

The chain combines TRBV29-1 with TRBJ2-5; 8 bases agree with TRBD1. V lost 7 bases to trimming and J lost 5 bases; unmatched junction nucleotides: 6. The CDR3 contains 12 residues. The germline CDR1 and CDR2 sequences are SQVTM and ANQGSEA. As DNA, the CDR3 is TGCAGCGGAGAGGGACAGGCGGAGACCCAGTACTTC. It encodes CSGEGQAETQYF.

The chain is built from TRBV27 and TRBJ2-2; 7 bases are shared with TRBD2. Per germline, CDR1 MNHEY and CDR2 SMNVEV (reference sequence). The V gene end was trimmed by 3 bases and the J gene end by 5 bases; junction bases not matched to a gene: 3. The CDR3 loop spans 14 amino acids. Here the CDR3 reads CASSFSGVTGELFF. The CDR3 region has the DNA TGTGCCAGCAGTTTCAGCGGGGTGACCGGGGAGCTGTTTTTT.

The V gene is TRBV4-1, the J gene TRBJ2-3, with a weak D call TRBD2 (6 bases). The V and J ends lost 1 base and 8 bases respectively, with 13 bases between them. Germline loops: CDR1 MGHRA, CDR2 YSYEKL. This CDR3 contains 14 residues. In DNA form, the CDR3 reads TGCGCCAGCAGCCAAGCGGGGCGGGATGTTACGCAGTATTTT. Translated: CASSQAGRDVTQYF.

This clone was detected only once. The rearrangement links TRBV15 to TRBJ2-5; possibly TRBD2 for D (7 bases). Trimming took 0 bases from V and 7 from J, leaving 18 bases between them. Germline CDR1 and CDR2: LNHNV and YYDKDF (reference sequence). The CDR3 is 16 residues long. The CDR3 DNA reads TGTGCCACCAGCAGAGAGCGGGGGCTCAACTATGGGACCCAGTACTTC. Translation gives CATSRERGLNYGTQYF.

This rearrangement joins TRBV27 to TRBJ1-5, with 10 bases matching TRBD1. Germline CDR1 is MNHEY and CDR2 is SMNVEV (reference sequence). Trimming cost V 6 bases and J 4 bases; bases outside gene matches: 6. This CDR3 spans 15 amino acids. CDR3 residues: CASSDRGLRNQPQHF. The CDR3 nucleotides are TGTGCCAGCAGCGACAGGGGGCTGAGAAATCAGCCCCAGCATTTT.

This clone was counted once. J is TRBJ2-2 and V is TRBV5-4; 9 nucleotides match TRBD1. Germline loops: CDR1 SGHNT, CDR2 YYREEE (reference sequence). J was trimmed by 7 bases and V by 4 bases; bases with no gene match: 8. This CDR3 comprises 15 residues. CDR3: CASSETGQGFGELFF. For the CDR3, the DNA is TGTGCCAGCAGCGAAACGGGACAGGGCTTCGGGGAGCTGTTTTTT.

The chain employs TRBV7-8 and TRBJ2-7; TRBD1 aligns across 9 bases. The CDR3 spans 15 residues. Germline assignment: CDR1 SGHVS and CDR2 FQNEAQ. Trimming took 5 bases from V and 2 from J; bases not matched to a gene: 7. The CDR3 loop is CASSTGDRDAYEQYF. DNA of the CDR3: TGTGCCAGCAGCACTGGGGACAGGGACGCCTACGAGCAGTACTTC.